A selection of T cell receptor beta chains follows, all from one sample in a study of cytomegalovirus exposure and HLA in healthy donors. Repertoires were generated with immunoSEQ multiplex PCR, while TCRdb's copy carries only in-frame clones and drops some. This table has 100,000 to 150,000 clones, over 60% appearing once. The sequenced sample consisted of PBMCs. These receptors originate from a man in his sixties in good health and CMV-seropositive. Both conserved end residues are part of each CDR3. D genes are given only for firm matches. Clone sizes are given selectively: once, few, many, or a class where the clone is expanded.

d_gene,abundance,v_gene,j_gene,CDR3aa,CDR3nt
TRBD1,-,TRBV28,TRBJ2-7,CASSFHRTGPYEQYF,TGTGCCAGCAGTTTCCATCGGACAGGGCCCTACGAGCAGTACTTC
-,-,TRBV28,TRBJ1-1,CASSLRDTEAFF,TGTGCCAGCAGTTTACGGGACACTGAAGCTTTCTTT
TRBD1,-,TRBV11-2,TRBJ1-1,CASSLDWGQTEAFF,TGTGCCAGCAGCTTAGATTGGGGACAGACTGAAGCTTTCTTT
TRBD2,-,TRBV11-2,TRBJ2-7,CASSPLAVSSYEQYF,TGTGCCAGCAGCCCACTAGCGGTGAGCTCCTACGAGCAGTACTTC
TRBD2,once,TRBV5-5,TRBJ2-7,CASSSGTSLGEQYF,TGTGCCAGCAGTTCCGGGACTAGTCTTGGCGAGCAGTACTTC
TRBD2,-,TRBV19,TRBJ2-1,CASNSRAGGREQFF,TGTGCCAGTAATTCCAGGGCGGGGGGAAGGGAGCAGTTCTTC
TRBD1,once,TRBV19,TRBJ2-2,CASTLGRDRYTGELFF,TGTGCCAGTACTCTCGGCCGGGACAGATATACCGGGGAGCTGTTTTTT
-,once,TRBV5-1,TRBJ2-1,CASSQDGGTYNEQFF,TGCGCCAGCAGCCAGGACGGAGGAACCTACAATGAGCAGTTCTTC
-,-,TRBV9,TRBJ1-1,CASSFQTGSNEAFF,TGTGCCAGCAGCTTCCAGACAGGAAGCAACGAAGCTTTCTTT
-,-,TRBV7-9,TRBJ1-5,CASSLAQSNQPQHF,TGTGCCAGCAGCTTAGCACAAAGCAATCAGCCCCAGCATTTT
-,-,TRBV4-2,TRBJ1-1,CASSQDRRDEAFF,TGTGCCAGCAGCCAAGATCGTCGGGATGAAGCTTTCTTT
-,few,TRBV6-4,TRBJ2-2,CASSAGDTGELFF,TGTGCCAGCAGTGCAGGGGACACCGGGGAGCTGTTTTTT
-,-,TRBV11-2,TRBJ2-3,CASRNSGTNEGDTQYF,TGTGCCAGCAGGAATTCCGGGACAAACGAGGGGGATACGCAGTATTTT
-,-,TRBV21-1,TRBJ1-2,CASSTHWGRLNGYTF,TGTGCCAGCAGCACCCATTGGGGCAGGCTTAATGGCTACACCTTC